The present entry profiles one TCR beta chain with its context. The sample is drawn from a study of post-analysis software for immune sequencing data. TCR beta libraries were prepared from cDNA with unique molecular identifiers. TCRdb recomputed calls from the PCR reads with MiXCR, one row per CDR3 protein. The table records 160,000 or so distinct CDR3 sequences, 30% to 45% of them present only once. This TCR derives from a girl aged 5-17 years with multiple sclerosis. Sequenced material: blood, taken after autologous hematopoietic stem cell transplantation.

The CDR3 loop reads CASSFAGVVGETQYF. As DNA, the CDR3 is TGTGCCAGCAGTTTCGCAGGGGTGGTTGGAGAGACCCAGTACTTC. The chain joins TRBV12-3 or TRBV12-4 to TRBJ2-5, with D possibly matching TRBD1 (6 bases). The CDR3 totals 15 residues. Between the trimmed V and J ends, which lost 3 bases and 4 bases, there was a span of 15 bases.